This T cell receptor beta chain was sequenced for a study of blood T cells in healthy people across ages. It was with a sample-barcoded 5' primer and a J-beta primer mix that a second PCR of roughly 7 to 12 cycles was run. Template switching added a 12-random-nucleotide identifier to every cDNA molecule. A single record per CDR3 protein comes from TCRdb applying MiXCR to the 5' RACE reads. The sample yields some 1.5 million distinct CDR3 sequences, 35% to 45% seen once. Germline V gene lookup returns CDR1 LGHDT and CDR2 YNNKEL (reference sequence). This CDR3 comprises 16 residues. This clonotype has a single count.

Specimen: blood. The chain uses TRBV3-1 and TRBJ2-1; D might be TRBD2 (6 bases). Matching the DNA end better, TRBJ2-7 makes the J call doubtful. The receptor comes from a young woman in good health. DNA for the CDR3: TGTGCCAGCAGCCAACTAGGTCTAGCGTCCTACAATGAGCAGTACTTC. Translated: CASSQLGLASYNEQYF.